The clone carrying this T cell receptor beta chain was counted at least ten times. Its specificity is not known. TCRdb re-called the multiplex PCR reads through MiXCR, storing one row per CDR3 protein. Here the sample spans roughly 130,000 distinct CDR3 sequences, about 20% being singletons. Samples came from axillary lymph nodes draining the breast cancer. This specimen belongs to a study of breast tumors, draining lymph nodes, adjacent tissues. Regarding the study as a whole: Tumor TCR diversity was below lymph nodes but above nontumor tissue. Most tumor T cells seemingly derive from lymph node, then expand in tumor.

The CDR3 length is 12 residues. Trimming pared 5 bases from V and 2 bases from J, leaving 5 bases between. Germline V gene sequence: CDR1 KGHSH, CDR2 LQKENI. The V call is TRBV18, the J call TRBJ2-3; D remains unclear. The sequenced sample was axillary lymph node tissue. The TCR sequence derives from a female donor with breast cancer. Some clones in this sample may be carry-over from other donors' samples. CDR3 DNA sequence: TGTGCCAGCTCATCCTTCACAGATACGCAGTATTTT. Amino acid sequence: CASSSFTDTQYF. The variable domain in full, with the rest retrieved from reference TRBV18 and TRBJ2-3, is NAGVMQNPRHLVRRRGQEARLRCSPMKGHSHVYWYRQLPEEGLKFMVYLQKENIIDESGMPKERFSAEFPKEGPSILRIQQVVRGDSAAYFCASSSFTDTQYFGPGTRLTVL.